Below are 28 T cell receptor beta chains sequenced from a single sample in a study of control samples from healthy donors and cancer patients. Profiling relied on immunoSEQ multiplex PCR, and the TCRdb table lists in-frame clones only, not all of them. This table holds about 130,000 clones, more than 80% found once. Sequenced: blood. These receptors originate from a man aged 35-49 years in good health.

This clone was detected once. The rearrangement joins TRBV5-6 to TRBJ2-7; D gene uncertain. V lost 0 bases and J 1 base, leaving 8 bases between the germline ends. The CDR3 length is 14 residues. Germline lookup yields CDR1 SGHDT and CDR2 YYEEEE. The CDR3 sequence: CASSLGPSSYEQYF. The CDR3, as DNA: TGTGCCAGCAGCTTGGGGCCCTCTTCCTACGAGCAGTACTTC.

This chain links TRBV29-1 with TRBJ1-2; D gene unclear. Deletions cut 6 bases from V and 7 bases from J, with 15 bases between. The CDR3 consists of 12 residues. In germline, CDR1 is SQVTM, CDR2 ANQGSEA. The CDR3 sequence: CSVLHRGVGYTF. The CDR3 DNA is TGCAGCGTCCTACATCGTGGTGTTGGCTACACCTTC.

This sequence joins TRBV11-2 and TRBJ1-1, with D perhaps matching TRBD1 (5 bases). Germline lookup yields CDR1 SGHAT and CDR2 FQNNGV. This CDR3 is 14 amino acids long. V gave up 3 bases and J gave up 4 bases, with 12 bases separating them. CDR3 coding DNA: TGTGCCAGCAGCTTGGGGGTTCTAGGCACTGAAGCTTTCTTT. It translates to CASSLGVLGTEAFF.

This clone was seen a few times. Written as DNA, the CDR3 is TGTGCCAGCAGCCCTCGCCTACCTTGGGACTATGGCTACACCTTC. Translating gives CASSPRLPWDYGYTF. This rearrangement joins TRBV3-1 (or the pseudogene TRBV3-2) to TRBJ1-2, with unresolved D. CDR3 length: 15 amino acids. Germline V CDR1 and CDR2: LGHDT, YNNKEL (reference sequence). Trimming shortened V by 4 bases and J by 3 bases, and 15 bases separated the two germline ends.

The J gene is TRBJ1-1, the V gene TRBV29-1, with D hard to call. The V end was cut by 5 bases, the J end by 1 base, with 11 bases between. Germline V lookup: CDR1 SQVTM, CDR2 ANQGSEA. The CDR3 spans 13 residues. The CDR3 nucleotides are TGCAGCGTTCGGTTCGCAGCGAACACTGAAGCTTTCTTT. Amino acid sequence: CSVRFAANTEAFF.

The rearrangement links TRBV6-5 to TRBJ1-5; TRBD1 aligns across 7 bases. CDR1 MNHEY and CDR2 SVGAGI come from the germline V gene. Trimming took 10 bases from V and 7 from J; bases not matched to a gene: 10. The CDR3 runs to 13 residues. CDR3 bases: TGTGCCACCAGCCAGGGGGAAAGGCAGCCCCAGCATTTT. The encoded protein is CATSQGERQPQHF.

V and J are TRBV27 and TRBJ1-1; no clear D. Germline CDR1 reads MNHEY; CDR2 reads SMNVEV (reference sequence). The CDR3 consists of 13 residues. Deletions cut 5 bases from V and 4 bases from J, with 11 bases between. The CDR3, as DNA: TGTGCCAGCAGTGCGACGATGGGCACTGAAGCTTTCTTT. This sequence encodes CASSATMGTEAFF.

The chain links TRBV6-6 to TRBJ1-6, with 8 bases that match TRBD1. With 5 bases clipped from V and 14 bases from J, the junction kept 17 bases outside the gene matches. Germline V gene sequence: CDR1 MNHNY, CDR2 SVGAGI (reference sequence). The CDR3 runs to 16 residues. Written as DNA, the CDR3 is TGTGCCAGCAGTCCCCAAGACAGTTGGACAGGGCTCACCCTCCACTTT. Amino acid sequence: CASSPQDSWTGLTLHF.

The gene calls are TRBV5-1 and TRBJ1-1; D gene ambiguous. Between the trimmed V and J ends, which lost 0 bases and 2 bases, there was a span of 8 bases. This CDR3 comprises 14 residues. Germline V gene data show CDR1 as SGHRS and CDR2 as YFSETQ. This CDR3 is CASSLGGENTEAFF. The DNA of the CDR3 is TGCGCCAGCAGCTTGGGCGGGGAAAACACTGAAGCTTTCTTT.

This clone was found once. The V gene is TRBV10-3, the J gene TRBJ1-4, with D perhaps TRBD1 (5 bases). V lost 6 bases to trimming and J lost 1 base, with 9 bases between them. The CDR3 contains 14 residues. Germline loops: CDR1 ENHRY, CDR2 SYGVKD. CDR3 nucleotides: TGTGCCATCAGCCCAGGGAGAACTAATGAAAAACTGTTTTTT. It encodes CAISPGRTNEKLFF.

The rearrangement joins TRBV5-5 to TRBJ1-3, with no clear D. CDR3 length: 14 residues. CDR1 is SGHKS and CDR2 is YYEKEE in the germline V gene (reference sequence). V shed 0 bases and J shed 3 bases, with 7 bases lying between them. Here the CDR3 reads CASSLGRSGNTIYF. In DNA form, the CDR3 reads TGTGCCAGCAGCTTGGGCAGGAGTGGAAACACCATATATTTT.

V is TRBV12-3 or TRBV12-4 and J is TRBJ1-2; D not resolved. V lost 1 base, J lost 2 bases, and 2 bases lay in between. The CDR3 sequence is 12 residues long. CDR3 DNA sequence: TGTGCCAGCAGTTTAGGGAACTATGGCTACACCTTC. Translation: CASSLGNYGYTF.

This chain links TRBV28 with TRBJ1-2; 9 bases line up with TRBD1. This CDR3 is 13 amino acids long. CDR1 and CDR2 (germline): MDHEN, SYDVKM. Trimming removed 10 bases from V and 5 bases from J; junction bases left unmatched: 8. CDR3: CAIRTGVGYGYTF. The CDR3 bases are TGTGCCATCCGGACAGGGGTGGGGTATGGCTACACCTTC.

The DNA for the CDR3 is TGTGCCAGCAGCCAAGATTACGGGGCCGGGGAGCTGTTTTTT. Its translation is CASSQDYGAGELFF. The J gene is TRBJ2-2, the V gene TRBV3-1 (or the pseudogene TRBV3-2), with D maybe TRBD2 (5 bases). Germline V gives CDR1 LGHDT, CDR2 YNNKEL (reference sequence). This CDR3 comprises 14 residues. V was pared by 0 bases and J by 6 bases, with 8 bases between.

This clone came up a few times. The rearrangement links TRBV5-1 to TRBJ1-4; D gene unclear. CDR1 is SGHRS and CDR2 is YFSETQ in the germline V gene. The V end was cut by 1 base, the J end by 7 bases, with 14 bases between. The CDR3 has 15 amino acids. The CDR3 loop reads CASSLQGFQSEKLFF. The CDR3 DNA is TGCGCCAGCAGCTTGCAAGGGTTTCAGAGTGAAAAACTGTTTTTT.

This sequence joins TRBV6-6 and TRBJ1-1; D not resolved. This CDR3 is 12 amino acids long. Germline CDR1 reads MNHNY; CDR2 reads SVGAGI (reference sequence). V was cut by 5 bases and J by 9 bases, with 13 bases left in between. The CDR3 DNA reads TGTGCCAGCAGTCTCTACAGAGATAAAGCTTTCTTT. It codes for CASSLYRDKAFF.

The rearrangement links TRBV30 to TRBJ2-5; weak D call: TRBD2 (6 bases). The CDR3 contains 11 residues. V shed 8 bases and J shed 6 bases, with 13 bases lying between them. Germline CDR1 GTSNPN, CDR2 SVGIG (reference sequence). The CDR3, as DNA: TGTGCCCGCGGGGATCAGAAGACCCAGTACTTC. This encodes CARGDQKTQYF.

This chain uses TRBV6-5 with TRBJ1-1; D might be TRBD1 (5 bases). The CDR3 has 15 residues. Per germline, CDR1 MNHEY and CDR2 SVGAGI. The V end was cut by 6 bases, the J end by 2 bases, with 16 bases between. The CDR3 DNA sequence: TGTGCCAGCAGCGCAGACCTCAGGGTAAACACTGAAGCTTTCTTT. This translates into CASSADLRVNTEAFF.

This sequence joins TRBV5-4 and TRBJ1-2, with 9 bases identical to TRBD1. Germline assignment: CDR1 SGHNT and CDR2 YYREEE (reference sequence). The CDR3 sequence is 16 residues long. J lost 0 bases, V lost 0 bases, and 3 bases had no gene match. The CDR3 DNA is TGTGCCAGCAGCTTGGCTGGGACAGGGCCTAACTATGGCTACACCTTC. This sequence encodes CASSLAGTGPNYGYTF.

The chain has TRBV7-9 and TRBJ1-2, with D maybe TRBD1 (5 bases). V was clipped by 5 bases and J by 4 bases, with 20 bases between them. Germline V lookup: CDR1 SEHNR, CDR2 FQNEAQ (reference sequence). The CDR3 has 16 residues. The DNA of the CDR3 is TGTGCCAGCAGCCTAGAAGGGGACGGAGGGGCCTATGGCTACACCTTC. Its protein product is CASSLEGDGGAYGYTF.

V and J are TRBV7-9 and TRBJ2-7; the match to TRBD1 covers 9 bases. This CDR3 is built from 15 residues. Germline V gives CDR1 SEHNR, CDR2 FQNEAQ (reference sequence). J gave up 2 bases and V 4 bases, and 6 bases lay outside the gene matches. The CDR3 protein is CASSSYGTGTYEQYF. DNA of the CDR3: TGTGCCAGCAGCTCTTATGGGACAGGGACCTACGAGCAGTACTTC. The full variable domain, with the rest looked up from reference TRBV7-9 and TRBJ2-7, is DTGVSQNPRHKITKRGQNVTFRCDPISEHNRLYWYRQTLGQGPEFLTYFQNEAQLEKSRLLSDRFSAERPKGSFSTLEIQRTEQGDSAMYLCASSSYGTGTYEQYFGPGTRLTVT.

This chain joins TRBV7-9 and TRBJ2-5; no firm D call. Germline lookup yields CDR1 SEHNR and CDR2 FQNEAQ (reference sequence). The germline V and J ends were trimmed by 1 base and 5 bases, with 8 bases remaining between them. The length of the CDR3 is 13 residues. CDR3 coding DNA: TGTGCCAGCAGCTTAGTCGCAGCGGAGACCCAGTACTTC. This encodes CASSLVAAETQYF.

A single count supports this clone. The chain recombines TRBV11-2 with TRBJ2-5; D possibly corresponds to TRBD1 (5 bases). Trimming took off 7 bases at V and 5 bases at J, with 20 bases between the two ends. This CDR3 spans 15 amino acids. From germline, CDR1 is SGHAT and CDR2 FQNNGV. The CDR3 loop is CASTLTWTPGETQYF. The DNA for the CDR3 is TGTGCCAGCACCCTCACATGGACCCCAGGGGAGACCCAGTACTTC.

The V gene is TRBV6-5, the J gene TRBJ2-1; 12 bases map to TRBD1. This CDR3 comprises 14 residues. The J segment lost 7 bases and the V segment lost 6 bases, leaving 4 bases of the junction unmatched. Germline-derived CDR1 and CDR2 are MNHEY and SVGAGI. The CDR3 nucleotides read TGTGCCAGCAGGGGACAGGGGGCTTTGAATGAGCAGTTCTTC. This gives the protein CASRGQGALNEQFF.

The J gene is TRBJ2-5, the V gene TRBV5-1; D call uncertain. CDR1 SGHRS and CDR2 YFSETQ come from the germline V gene. V was trimmed by 1 base and J by 5 bases, leaving 9 bases between them. This CDR3 has 13 residues. The CDR3 nucleotides read TGCGCCAGCAGCTTGTCGTTAGGGGAGACCCAGTACTTC. It is translated as CASSLSLGETQYF.

About this clone: Other nucleotide sequences from this sample produce the same CDR3. The rearrangement joins TRBV27 to TRBJ1-1; D gene ambiguous. In germline, CDR1 is MNHEY, CDR2 SMNVEV (reference sequence). Between the trimmed V and J ends, which lost 3 bases and 1 base, there was a span of 6 bases. This CDR3 has 13 amino acids. CDR3: CASSLGQNTEAFF. The DNA for the CDR3 is TGTGCCAGCAGTTTGGGCCAGAACACTGAAGCTTTCTTT.

The chain combines TRBV6-6 with TRBJ2-6; D is undetermined. Trimming took 5 bases from V and 2 from J, leaving 7 bases between them. The germline V gene encodes CDR1 MNHNY and CDR2 SVGAGI (reference sequence). There are 14 residues in the CDR3. Here the CDR3 DNA reads TGTGCCAGCAGTGGGTCTACTGGGGCCAACGTCCTGACTTTC. It encodes CASSGSTGANVLTF.

The CDR3 protein is CASGNPGLSYNEQFF. In DNA form, the CDR3 reads TGTGCTAGTGGCAACCCGGGACTTAGCTACAATGAGCAGTTCTTC. This rearrangement joins TRBV12-5 to TRBJ2-1; possibly TRBD2 for D (6 bases). Germline values: CDR1 LGHNT, CDR2 FRNRAP. The length of the CDR3 is 15 residues. Deletions cut 6 bases from V and 3 bases from J, with 15 bases between.